The next 8 T cell receptor beta chains were all read from a single sample in a study of T cell responses to AZD1222 COVID-19 vaccine (TCRdb year 2021). Libraries were built with the immunoSEQ multiplex PCR assay. This immuneACCESS table, as held by TCRdb, lists in-frame sequences with V and J called but not all clones. Of the missing ones, under half trace to an unresolved V gene in checked studies; the others have no known cause. The sample table records some 170,000 clones; just over 90% of these occur just once. The top ten hold less than 3% of the sample. In light of the paper, this sample's time point label describes: baseline before first vaccination. The specimen was peripheral blood, collected on day 0 of AZD1222 vaccination. The receptors come from an adult in good health.

The chain employs TRBV3-1 (or the pseudogene TRBV3-2) and TRBJ1-5; TRBD1 agrees at 7 bases. This CDR3 has 14 residues. V lost 4 bases and J lost 7; bases outside the gene matches: 7. Germline loops: CDR1 LGHDT, CDR2 YNNKEL (reference sequence). CDR3 DNA sequence: TGTGCCAGCAGCCTTACAGGGGATCAACAGCCCCAGCATTTT. As protein: CASSLTGDQQPQHF.

The genes are TRBV14 and TRBJ2-3; D might be TRBD2 (7 bases). CDR3 length: 17 residues. V was trimmed by 1 base and J by 2 bases, leaving 16 bases between them. Looked up from germline, CDR1 is SGHDN and CDR2 is FVKESK. This chain's CDR3 is CASSQAGGPRHTDTQYF. In DNA, the CDR3 is TGTGCCAGCAGCCAAGCCGGGGGGCCTAGGCACACAGATACGCAGTATTTT.

The J gene is TRBJ2-1, the V gene TRBV4-1; 11 bases agree with TRBD2. The V and J ends lost 4 bases and 6 bases, in that order; junction bases with no gene match: 5. This CDR3 contains 15 residues. Germline CDR1 reads MGHRA; CDR2 reads YSYEKL. The CDR3 sequence: CASSLAGTSGNEQFF. DNA of the CDR3: TGCGCCAGCAGCCTAGCCGGGACTAGCGGCAATGAGCAGTTCTTC.

The chain couples TRBV5-4 to TRBJ2-5; 8 bases line up with TRBD2. The CDR3 sequence is 13 residues long. Trimming at V came to 6 bases and at J to 5 bases, leaving 6 bases not matched to a gene. Germline loops: CDR1 SGHNT, CDR2 YYREEE (reference sequence). In nucleotides, the CDR3 is TGTGCCAGCACCGGGAGGGCCGGGGAGACCCAGTACTTC. Its protein product is CASTGRAGETQYF.

The DNA of the CDR3 is TGTGCCAGCAGCCACGGGTGGGACAGGCTAGACTCCTACGAGCAGTACTTC. This codes for CASSHGWDRLDSYEQYF. The genes are TRBV14 and TRBJ2-7, with 8 nucleotides matching TRBD1. This CDR3 is built from 17 residues. Germline assignment: CDR1 SGHDN and CDR2 FVKESK. V trimming: 3 bases; J trimming: 0 bases; junction bases outside the gene matches: 10.

In this sample, this clone turned up a few times. V is TRBV10-1 and J is TRBJ2-2; the D gene is possibly TRBD2 (5 bases). Trimming pared 4 bases from V and 7 bases from J, leaving 10 bases between. Germline V gene data show CDR1 as WNHNN and CDR2 as SYGVQD (reference sequence). The CDR3 consists of 13 residues. CDR3 coding DNA: TGCGCCAGCAGTGCAGGACTGGACGGGGAGCTGTTTTTT. This sequence encodes CASSAGLDGELFF.

This chain uses TRBV6-2 or TRBV6-3 with TRBJ1-2; the match to TRBD1 covers 8 bases. The CDR3 runs to 17 residues. Germline CDR1 is MNHEY and CDR2 is SVGEGT. V dropped 2 bases and J dropped 0; count of bases not matched to a gene: 8. The CDR3 is CASSYPDRGRANYGYTF. CDR3 DNA sequence: TGTGCCAGCAGTTACCCCGACAGGGGAAGAGCTAACTATGGCTACACCTTC.

The chain couples TRBV27 to TRBJ2-7; D is perhaps TRBD1 (6 bases). Trimming left V 7 bases short and J 1 base short, with 11 bases between. This CDR3 has 13 residues. The germline gives CDR1 MNHEY, CDR2 SMNVEV (reference sequence). In DNA, the CDR3 is TGTGCCAGCACCTCGACAGGATCCTACGAGCAGTACTTC. This gives the protein CASTSTGSYEQYF.